These 26 T cell receptor beta chains came from one sample sequenced in a study of T cell responses to AZD1222 COVID-19 vaccine. The data were produced by immunoSEQ multiplex PCR, yet TCRdb's version contains in-frame clones alone and is incomplete. The sample lists 95,000 to 150,000 clones, around 88% occurring once. The sequencing here drew on peripheral blood, taken on day 0 of AZD1222 vaccination. These receptors came from an adult in good health.

The V call is TRBV5-1, the J call TRBJ1-5; no clear D gene. Germline V gives CDR1 SGHRS, CDR2 YFSETQ. V shed 0 bases and J shed 4 bases, with 5 bases lying between them. This CDR3 spans 13 amino acids. The CDR3 region has the DNA TGCGCCAGCAGCTTGGGGGCGAATCAGCCCCAGCATTTT. It encodes CASSLGANQPQHF.

The chain is built from TRBV28 and TRBJ1-2; the D is unclear. Germline V lookup: CDR1 MDHEN, CDR2 SYDVKM. The CDR3 extends over 13 amino acids. V was shortened by 8 bases and J by 3 bases, with 13 bases between the two germline ends. CDR3 in DNA: TGTGCCAGCGATCGGGGATCGGACTATGGCTACACCTTC. This sequence encodes CASDRGSDYGYTF.

The chain is built from TRBV18 and TRBJ2-6, with 8 bases matching TRBD1. With 5 bases clipped from V and 0 bases from J, the junction kept 12 bases outside the gene matches. Germline values: CDR1 KGHSH, CDR2 LQKENI. This CDR3 is built from 19 residues. Here the CDR3 DNA reads TGTGCCAGCTCAGCCGACCCGAGACAGGGGAGCTCTGGGGCCAACGTCCTGACTTTC. Its translation is CASSADPRQGSSGANVLTF.

This chain links TRBV24-1 with TRBJ2-5; possibly TRBD1 for D (6 bases). Trimming removed 3 bases at V and 5 bases at J, with 15 bases between. The V gene's germline CDR1 is KGHDR and CDR2 SFDVKD. The CDR3 covers 15 residues. CDR3 nucleotide sequence: TGTGCCACCAGTGATACGGGACAAGTGCAGGAGACCCAGTACTTC. Encoded protein: CATSDTGQVQETQYF.

This chain connects TRBV7-8 to TRBJ1-1, with 8 bases lining up with TRBD1. In germline, CDR1 is SGHVS, CDR2 FQNEAQ. V was clipped by 3 bases and J by 7 bases; unmatched bases: 1. This CDR3 contains 12 residues. The CDR3 reads CASSLGQVEAFF. The CDR3 region has the DNA TGTGCCAGCAGCTTGGGACAGGTTGAAGCTTTCTTT.

This clone has only a few counts. The chain carries TRBV5-1 and TRBJ1-2; D may be TRBD1 (5 bases). The V end lost 5 bases, the J end lost 4 bases, and 15 bases lay between the germline ends. This CDR3 region has 14 residues. Germline V gene lookup returns CDR1 SGHRS and CDR2 YFSETQ. The CDR3 bases are TGCGCCAGCAGAACAGACAGTAAAATCTATGGCTACACCTTC. Its protein product is CASRTDSKIYGYTF.

Comments on this clone: Different DNA sequences within this sample yield the same CDR3. The gene calls are TRBV19 and TRBJ2-2, with TRBD1 as a possible D gene (5 bases). V gave up 3 bases and J gave up 6 bases, with 11 bases separating them. Germline loops: CDR1 LNHDA, CDR2 SQIVND (reference sequence). The CDR3 is made up of 14 amino acids. CDR3 sequence: CASSISRAAGELFF. The CDR3 coding sequence is TGTGCCAGTAGTATCTCCAGGGCTGCCGGGGAGCTGTTTTTT.

V gene TRBV9 combines with J gene TRBJ2-7, with 10 bases lining up with TRBD1. V shed 3 bases, J shed 4 bases, and the junction held 4 bases outside the gene matches. The CDR3 has 14 residues. Germline V lookup: CDR1 SGDLS, CDR2 YYNGEE. The CDR3 is CASSEGQGSYEQYF. For the CDR3, the DNA is TGTGCCAGCAGCGAGGGACAGGGGTCATACGAGCAGTACTTC.

The V and J genes are TRBV18 and TRBJ2-2; D is unclear. This CDR3 is built from 14 residues. Trimming removed 2 bases from V and 0 bases from J, with 4 bases in between. Per the germline V gene, CDR1 is KGHSH and CDR2 is LQKENI. In DNA form, the CDR3 reads TGTGCCAGCTCACCAAGAGCGAACACCGGGGAGCTGTTTTTT. Amino acid sequence: CASSPRANTGELFF.

The CDR3 region is CASSQVSITGELFF. The CDR3 nucleotides are TGTGCCAGCAGCCAAGTCAGTATTACCGGGGAGCTGTTTTTT. The gene calls are TRBV14 and TRBJ2-2; D remains ambiguous. The CDR3 is 14 amino acids. V lost 1 base, J lost 5 bases, and 8 bases lay in between. Germline V gene data show CDR1 as SGHDN and CDR2 as FVKESK.

This sequence joins TRBV3-1 (or the pseudogene TRBV3-2) and TRBJ2-1, with D possibly TRBD1 on 5 matching bases. The CDR3 runs to 12 residues. Germline V gene sequence: CDR1 LGHDT, CDR2 YNNKEL (reference sequence). V was pared by 7 bases and J by 7 bases, with 11 bases between. CDR3 loop: CASTDQGNEQFF. CDR3 bases: TGTGCCAGCACCGACCAGGGAAATGAGCAGTTCTTC.

Here the CDR3 reads CATSRGGGVETQYF. The DNA for the CDR3 is TGTGCCACCAGCAGAGGTGGCGGGGTGGAGACCCAGTACTTC. The rearrangement links TRBV15 to TRBJ2-5; D is possibly TRBD2 (6 bases). Trimming left V 1 base short and J 5 bases short, with 11 bases between. CDR3 size: 14 residues. The germline CDR1 and CDR2 sequences are LNHNV and YYDKDF (reference sequence).

The CDR3 region is CASSLWGRGREKLFF. In nucleotides, the CDR3 is TGTGCCAGCAGCTTATGGGGCAGGGGTCGGGAAAAACTGTTTTTT. The chain has TRBV7-2 and TRBJ1-4; maybe TRBD1 (6 bases). The CDR3 totals 15 residues. V lost 2 bases and J 8 bases, leaving 15 bases between the germline ends. Germline loops: CDR1 SGHTA, CDR2 FQGNSA.

The CDR3 DNA follows: TGTGCCAGCAGCAGGGCTAGCGGGGTCCCCGAGCAGTACTTC. It is translated as CASSRASGVPEQYF. V gene TRBV6-6 combines with J gene TRBJ2-7; 9 nucleotides line up with TRBD2. V gave up 6 bases and J gave up 6 bases; unmatched junction bases: 9. In germline, CDR1 is MNHNY, CDR2 SVGAGI (reference sequence). The CDR3 extends over 14 amino acids.

The chain is built from TRBV3-1 (or the pseudogene TRBV3-2) and TRBJ1-1; D is uncertain. There are 15 residues in the CDR3. Trimming took off 8 bases at V and 0 bases at J, with 16 bases between the two ends. Germline V CDR1 and CDR2: LGHDT, YNNKEL (reference sequence). The DNA for the CDR3 is TGTGCCAGCCATATATGGTGTTGGGTGAACACTGAAGCTTTCTTT. This translates into CASHIWCWVNTEAFF.

This chain connects TRBV2 to TRBJ1-1; the match to TRBD1 covers 7 bases. The trim removed 7 bases at V and 7 bases at J, leaving 3 bases unmatched. The CDR3 length is 11 residues. CDR1 is SNHLY and CDR2 is FYNNEI in the germline V gene. The CDR3 bases are TGTGCCAGCATGAGACAGGGTGAAGCTTTCTTT. Its translation is CASMRQGEAFF.

The V gene is TRBV5-1, the J gene TRBJ2-1; the D is unclear. The germline CDR1 and CDR2 sequences are SGHRS and YFSETQ. This CDR3 spans 14 amino acids. The germline V and J ends were trimmed by 0 bases and 2 bases, with 6 bases remaining between them. CDR3 sequence: CASSLALAYNEQFF. CDR3 DNA: TGCGCCAGCAGCTTGGCCTTAGCCTACAATGAGCAGTTCTTC.

The chain combines TRBV9 with TRBJ1-2; 10 nucleotides line up with TRBD1. Trimming removed 4 bases from V and 13 bases from J; junction bases left unmatched: 10. The CDR3 contains 13 residues. Germline assignment: CDR1 SGDLS and CDR2 YYNGEE. The CDR3 reads CASSLTGTGAPTF. CDR3 DNA: TGTGCCAGCAGCTTGACCGGGACAGGGGCCCCCACCTTC.

The chain joins TRBV14 to TRBJ2-1; 7 nucleotides line up with TRBD2. The CDR3 spans 16 residues. Germline CDR1 SGHDN, CDR2 FVKESK. The J segment lost 2 bases and the V segment lost 0 bases, leaving 4 bases of the junction unmatched. CDR3 sequence reads: CASSQDGGTTYNEQFF. CDR3 coding DNA: TGTGCCAGCAGCCAAGACGGGGGGACGACCTACAATGAGCAGTTCTTC. Full variable domain (remainder filled in from reference TRBV14 and TRBJ2-1): EAGVTQFPSHSVIEKGQTVTLRCDPISGHDNLYWYRRVMGKEIKFLLHFVKESKQDESGMPNNRFLAERTGGTYSTLKVQPAELEDSGVYFCASSQDGGTTYNEQFFGPGTRLTVL.

V gene TRBV20-1 combines with J gene TRBJ2-4; no firm D call. V lost 3 bases and J lost 0, with 12 bases in between. Looked up from germline, CDR1 is DFQATT and CDR2 is SNEGSKA (reference sequence). The CDR3 runs to 15 residues. CDR3 nucleotides: TGCAGTGCTAGTACTCAGCTACCAGCCAAAAACATTCAGTACTTC. It is translated as CSASTQLPAKNIQYF.

This CDR3 reads CASSSQGIANEKLFF. For the CDR3, the DNA is TGTGCCAGCAGCTCCCAGGGAATCGCTAATGAAAAACTGTTTTTT. V and J are TRBV7-2 and TRBJ1-4; D may be TRBD1 (5 bases). The V end lost 4 bases, the J end lost 3 bases, and 12 bases lay between the germline ends. The germline gives CDR1 SGHTA, CDR2 FQGNSA. This CDR3 has 15 residues.

This clone has just a few counts. The rearrangement uses TRBV4-3 and TRBJ1-6; 10 bases map to TRBD1. The V segment lost 2 bases and the J segment 7 bases; nucleotides outside the gene matches: 5. CDR3 length: 16 residues. CDR1 and CDR2 from the germline V gene are LGHNA and YSLEER. The CDR3 DNA sequence: TGCGCCAGCAGCCAATTATCGGGACAGGGGAATTCACCCCTCCACTTT. Translation: CASSQLSGQGNSPLHF.

This clone has just one count. The rearrangement links TRBV7-9 to TRBJ2-5; 7 bases agree with TRBD1. Germline V gene sequence: CDR1 SEHNR, CDR2 FQNEAQ (reference sequence). The junction had 10 bases not matched to a gene; V was cut back by 5 bases and J by 4 bases. The CDR3 extends over 15 amino acids. CDR3 loop: CASSLKQGLGETQYF. The CDR3 DNA follows: TGTGCCAGCAGCCTGAAACAGGGGCTGGGAGAGACCCAGTACTTC. The variable domain in full, completed from reference TRBV7-9 and TRBJ2-5, reads DTGVSQNPRHKITKRGQNVTFRCDPISEHNRLYWYRQTLGQGPEFLTYFQNEAQLEKSRLLSDRFSAERPKGSFSTLEIQRTEQGDSAMYLCASSLKQGLGETQYFGPGTRLLVL.

This rearrangement joins TRBV2 to TRBJ2-3; no firm D call. Per germline, CDR1 SNHLY and CDR2 FYNNEI. V was clipped by 7 bases and J by 5 bases, with 13 bases between them. The CDR3 runs to 13 residues. CDR3 bases: TGTGCCAGCATGGCGGAGACACGAGATACGCAGTATTTT. This translates into CASMAETRDTQYF.

The rearrangement uses TRBV7-9 and TRBJ2-5, with D possibly TRBD2 on 6 matching bases. Trimming left V 5 bases short and J 2 bases short, with 18 bases between. The germline CDR1 and CDR2 sequences are SEHNR and FQNEAQ (reference sequence). The CDR3 sequence is 16 residues long. CDR3: CASSLVMGRGQETQYF. DNA for the CDR3: TGTGCCAGCAGCCTCGTAATGGGGCGGGGACAAGAGACCCAGTACTTC. The entire variable domain, with the rest obtained from reference TRBV7-9 and TRBJ2-5, is as follows: DTGVSQNPRHKITKRGQNVTFRCDPISEHNRLYWYRQTLGQGPEFLTYFQNEAQLEKSRLLSDRFSAERPKGSFSTLEIQRTEQGDSAMYLCASSLVMGRGQETQYFGPGTRLLVL.

The rearrangement joins TRBV4-3 to TRBJ2-1; tentative D call: TRBD2 (6 bases). V was cut by 6 bases and J by 8 bases, with 20 bases left in between. The CDR3 contains 15 residues. Germline CDR1 reads LGHNA; CDR2 reads YSLEER. The CDR3, as DNA: TGCGCCAGCAGGCGGGGCCGCACACCCGACTATGAGCAGTTCTTC. Encoded protein: CASRRGRTPDYEQFF.